The 26 T cell receptor beta chains in this list originate from one sample, sequenced in a study of blood T cell repertoires in COVID-19. The method was immunoSEQ multiplex PCR; TCRdb's version includes in-frame clones alone and lacks a portion of them. The table has 20,000 to 25,000 clones, 70% to 90% seen once. Sequenced material: peripheral blood. The receptors here all came from a human donor in a cohort sampled during active COVID-19. The donor label of this sample is uncertain.

The chain uses TRBV6-5 and TRBJ1-4; 9 positions agree with TRBD1. The CDR3 is 13 amino acids. Unmatched junction bases numbered 5, after V lost 7 bases and J lost 8 bases. In germline, CDR1 is MNHEY, CDR2 SVGAGI. In DNA, the CDR3 is TGTGCCAGCAAGACAGGGGGAGAAGAAAAACTGTTTTTT. It codes for CASKTGGEEKLFF.

The V and J genes are TRBV5-4 and TRBJ2-7; D might be TRBD2 (5 bases). CDR3 length: 13 residues. Trimming took 4 bases from V and 2 from J, leaving 10 bases between them. Germline-derived CDR1 and CDR2 are SGHNT and YYREEE (reference sequence). The CDR3 loop reads CASSHKRTYEQYF. The CDR3 nucleotides read TGTGCCAGCAGCCATAAGCGGACCTACGAGCAGTACTTC.

The chain links TRBV19 to TRBJ2-1, with 7 nucleotides matching TRBD1. The CDR3 sequence is 14 residues long. CDR1 and CDR2 from the germline V gene are LNHDA and SQIVND (reference sequence). With 6 bases clipped from V and 9 bases from J, the junction kept 11 bases outside the gene matches. The CDR3: CASRKTGSSAEQFF. DNA of the CDR3: TGTGCCAGTAGAAAGACAGGGAGTTCCGCTGAGCAGTTCTTC.

The J gene is TRBJ1-4, the V gene TRBV5-1, with 8 bases matching TRBD1. Germline values: CDR1 SGHRS, CDR2 YFSETQ. Unmatched junction bases numbered 6, after V lost 0 bases and J lost 8 bases. This CDR3 has 15 residues. The CDR3 protein is CASSLVAGGAEKLFF. CDR3 nucleotides: TGCGCCAGCAGCTTGGTGGCAGGGGGCGCGGAAAAACTGTTTTTT. The entire variable domain, with the rest obtained from reference TRBV5-1 and TRBJ1-4, is as follows: KAGVTQTPRYLIKTRGQQVTLSCSPISGHRSVSWYQQTPGQGLQFLFEYFSETQRNKGNFPGRFSGRQFSNSRSEMNVSTLELGDSALYLCASSLVAGGAEKLFFGSGTQLSVL.

CDR3 protein: CASSFGGSYNEQFF. CDR3 bases: TGTGCCAGCAGTTTCGGGGGTTCCTACAATGAGCAGTTCTTC. The genes are TRBV27 and TRBJ2-1, with D perhaps TRBD2 (6 bases). CDR3 length equals 14 residues. Deletions cut 3 bases from V and 1 base from J, with 7 bases between. In germline, CDR1 is MNHEY, CDR2 SMNVEV (reference sequence).

This clone has a handful of counts. The V and J genes are TRBV5-1 and TRBJ2-1; 11 nucleotides match TRBD2. From germline, CDR1 is SGHRS and CDR2 YFSETQ. CDR3 length: 16 residues. V lost 1 base, J lost 0 bases, and 0 bases stayed unmatched. The CDR3 nucleotides read TGCGCCAGCAGCTTGACTAGCGGGAGCTCCTACAATGAGCAGTTCTTC. Its protein is CASSLTSGSSYNEQFF.

The gene calls are TRBV10-1 and TRBJ1-1; D gene uncertain. This CDR3 contains 14 residues. V was cut by 6 bases and J by 1 base, with 12 bases left in between. The germline V gene encodes CDR1 WNHNN and CDR2 SYGVQD (reference sequence). The CDR3 reads CASRAGLSNTEAFF. The CDR3 nucleotides are TGCGCCAGCAGGGCAGGACTCTCGAACACTGAAGCTTTCTTT.

The V and J genes are TRBV3-1 (or the pseudogene TRBV3-2) and TRBJ2-1, with TRBD2 identical over 13 bases. The trim removed 4 bases at V and 1 base at J, leaving 1 base unmatched. This CDR3 contains 16 residues. Germline CDR1 reads LGHDT; CDR2 reads YNNKEL (reference sequence). In DNA, the CDR3 is TGTGCCAGCAGCCGGACTAGCGGGAGATCCTACAATGAGCAGTTCTTC. Translated, it gives CASSRTSGRSYNEQFF.

J is TRBJ2-7 and V is TRBV28, with a tentative D call TRBD1 (5 bases). Germline-derived CDR1 and CDR2 are MDHEN and SYDVKM. V was cut by 3 bases and J by 1 base, with 10 bases left in between. This CDR3 has 14 residues. The CDR3 coding sequence is TGTGCCAGCAGTTTCGACAGACGATCCTACGAGCAGTACTTC. Amino acids: CASSFDRRSYEQYF.

The rearrangement links TRBV4-2 to TRBJ1-5, with TRBD1 matching over 9 bases. From germline, CDR1 is LGHNA and CDR2 YNFKEQ. There are 15 residues in the CDR3. With V trimmed by 4 bases and J by 6 bases, 7 bases remained unmatched. This chain's CDR3 is CASSREQGASQPQHF. The DNA for the CDR3 is TGTGCCAGCAGCCGAGAACAGGGGGCGAGTCAGCCCCAGCATTTT.

The V gene is TRBV19, the J gene TRBJ2-1; 11 nucleotides match TRBD2. V gave up 3 bases and J gave up 5 bases; unmatched junction bases: 15. The CDR3 is 19 residues long. The germline gives CDR1 LNHDA, CDR2 SQIVND (reference sequence). This CDR3 is CASSILAPGLAGGDNEQFF. Written as DNA, the CDR3 is TGTGCCAGTAGTATTTTAGCCCCAGGGCTAGCGGGAGGAGACAATGAGCAGTTCTTC.

This clone has more than one count but fewer than ten. V gene TRBV14 combines with J gene TRBJ1-1; D gene unclear. Per germline, CDR1 SGHDN and CDR2 FVKESK. This CDR3 comprises 14 residues. The V end was cut by 1 base, the J end by 4 bases, with 10 bases between. The CDR3 sequence is CASSQGWQFTEAFF. CDR3 DNA: TGTGCCAGCAGCCAAGGTTGGCAATTCACTGAAGCTTTCTTT.

The chain has TRBV2 and TRBJ1-1; no clear D. This CDR3 comprises 11 residues. Germline V gives CDR1 SNHLY, CDR2 FYNNEI. V was shortened by 7 bases and J by 0 bases, with 3 bases between the two germline ends. The CDR3 region is CASTMNTEAFF. DNA of the CDR3: TGTGCCAGCACCATGAACACTGAAGCTTTCTTT.

The chain uses TRBV5-1 and TRBJ1-5; 9 bases are a match to TRBD1. Germline loops: CDR1 SGHRS, CDR2 YFSETQ. This CDR3 spans 14 amino acids. Trimming cost V 2 bases and J 6 bases; bases outside gene matches: 3. The CDR3 DNA reads as TGCGCCAGCAGCTTCGGGACAGGGTCTCAGCCCCAGCATTTT. As protein: CASSFGTGSQPQHF.

This rearrangement joins TRBV5-1 to TRBJ2-2, with D uncertain. Trimming removed 6 bases at V and 2 bases at J, with 11 bases between. The CDR3 consists of 14 residues. CDR1 is SGHRS, CDR2 YFSETQ, per germline. CDR3 loop: CASTQRGNTGELFF. CDR3 nucleotides: TGCGCCAGCACCCAACGAGGAAACACCGGGGAGCTGTTTTTT.

V gene TRBV20-1 combines with J gene TRBJ1-1; possible D gene TRBD1, 5 bases. The CDR3 has 11 amino acids. Per germline, CDR1 DFQATT and CDR2 SNEGSKA (reference sequence). Trimming cost V 3 bases and J 6 bases, with 8 bases left between them. CDR3 nucleotide sequence: TGCAGTGCTAGCAGGGTCCCTGAAGCTTTCTTT. It yields the protein CSASRVPEAFF.

DNA for the CDR3: TGTGCCAGCAGTTTAGTAGCTGGGGAGCTGTTTTTT. This codes for CASSLVAGELFF. This chain links TRBV28 with TRBJ2-2; D gene uncertain. With 2 bases removed from V and 8 bases from J, the gap between germline ends came to 6 bases. The germline V gene has CDR1 MDHEN and CDR2 SYDVKM. The CDR3 totals 12 residues.

V and J are TRBV3-1 (or the pseudogene TRBV3-2) and TRBJ1-2, with 8 bases that match TRBD1. CDR3 length equals 14 residues. The V gene end was trimmed by 1 base and the J gene end by 7 bases; junction bases not matched to a gene: 5. CDR1 and CDR2 from the germline V gene are LGHDT and YNNKEL (reference sequence). The CDR3 is CASSQVRGQGGYTF. CDR3 nucleotide sequence: TGTGCCAGCAGCCAAGTCAGGGGGCAGGGTGGCTACACCTTC.

J is TRBJ2-1 and V is TRBV18, with D possibly TRBD2 on 6 matching bases. The CDR3 length is 15 residues. Germline V gene lookup returns CDR1 KGHSH and CDR2 LQKENI. Trimming left V 5 bases short and J 3 bases short, with 14 bases between. CDR3 nucleotide sequence: TGTGCCAGCTCATCCTATAGCGGCAACTACAATGAGCAGTTCTTC. Residues: CASSSYSGNYNEQFF.

The V call is TRBV5-4, the J call TRBJ2-1; maybe TRBD2 (5 bases). The germline CDR1 and CDR2 sequences are SGHNT and YYREEE (reference sequence). CDR3 length: 13 amino acids. The ends were cut back, 2 bases at V and 5 bases at J, with 8 bases in the middle. The DNA for the CDR3 is TGTGCCAGCAGCTTACGAGGGAACAATGAGCAGTTCTTC. It encodes CASSLRGNNEQFF. Full variable domain (missing parts from reference TRBV5-4 and TRBJ2-1): ETGVTQSPTHLIKTRGQQVTLRCSSQSGHNTVSWYQQALGQGPQFIFQYYREEENGRGNFPPRFSGLQFPNYSSELNVNALELDDSALYLCASSLRGNNEQFFGPGTRLTVL.

This clone was picked up one time. The chain is built from TRBV5-4 and TRBJ2-7, with TRBD1 identical over 10 bases. From germline, CDR1 is SGHNT and CDR2 YYREEE (reference sequence). With V trimmed by 4 bases and J by 4 bases, 5 bases remained unmatched. This CDR3 is 14 amino acids long. The CDR3 sequence is CASSLGDRGYEQYF. The CDR3 DNA reads as TGTGCCAGCAGCCTTGGGGACAGGGGTTACGAGCAGTACTTC.

This clone is a singleton in its sample. The V call is TRBV5-1, the J call TRBJ2-5; D remains ambiguous. Trimming took 3 bases from V and 1 from J, leaving 10 bases between them. The germline gives CDR1 SGHRS, CDR2 YFSETQ. CDR3 length: 14 residues. This chain's CDR3 is CASSSRGPQETQYF. The CDR3 DNA reads as TGCGCCAGCAGCTCCAGAGGCCCCCAAGAGACCCAGTACTTC.

V gene TRBV9 combines with J gene TRBJ2-7, with D hard to call. Germline V lookup: CDR1 SGDLS, CDR2 YYNGEE. Deletions cut 0 bases from V and 0 bases from J, with 7 bases between. The length of the CDR3 is 14 residues. CDR3 nucleotide sequence: TGTGCCAGCAGCGTAGGAGACTCCTCCTACGAGCAGTACTTC. Residues: CASSVGDSSYEQYF.

The chain is built from TRBV11-3 and TRBJ2-1; TRBD2 agrees at 9 bases. Per germline, CDR1 SGHNT and CDR2 YENEEA. The V gene end was trimmed by 2 bases and the J gene end by 7 bases; junction bases not matched to a gene: 6. The CDR3 is 15 residues long. The CDR3: CASSLQGREGNEQFF. CDR3 DNA sequence: TGTGCCAGCAGCTTACAGGGGCGGGAGGGGAATGAGCAGTTCTTC.

This chain connects TRBV11-2 to TRBJ2-7; a possible D gene is TRBD1 (6 bases). The length of the CDR3 is 12 residues. Germline V gene sequence: CDR1 SGHAT, CDR2 FQNNGV. V was cut by 7 bases and J by 7 bases, with 14 bases left in between. CDR3 residues: CASKGRGLEQYF. CDR3 sequence (DNA): TGTGCCAGCAAAGGCAGGGGCCTTGAGCAGTACTTC.

V usage is TRBV29-1 and J usage is TRBJ2-7, with 8 bases matching TRBD2. V trimming: 7 bases; J trimming: 7 bases; junction bases outside the gene matches: 6. CDR3 length: 11 residues. In germline, CDR1 is SQVTM, CDR2 ANQGSEA. The CDR3 protein is CSATAGGEQYF. CDR3 bases: TGCAGCGCCACTGCGGGGGGAGAGCAGTACTTC.